These T cell receptor beta chains were read from a single sample in a study of CXCR3-negative and CXCR3-positive naive CD8 T cells. TCRdb reprocessed the 5' RACE reads, keeping one entry per CDR3 protein, no DNA. In total, the table holds some 150,000 distinct CDR3 sequences. Material for sequencing was naive CXCR3+ CD8+ T cells from blood. The source of these receptors is a human donor in good health. Some clones in this sample may be carry-over from other donors' samples. Each CDR3 is given with its conserved first and last residue.

V gene	J gene	CDR3 protein
TRBV5-6	TRBJ2-1	CASSLVIPTEGQFF
TRBV5-4	TRBJ2-2	CASSLGIAGELFF
TRBV7-3	TRBJ2-7	CASSRRNEQYF
TRBV29-1	TRBJ2-4	CSALGLQEEAAKNIQYF
TRBV12-3/TRBV12-4	TRBJ2-3	CASSFYPSGMDTQYF
TRBV7-9	TRBJ2-4	CASSPPRSDIQYF
TRBV7-9	TRBJ2-3	CASSPTVVDTQYF
TRBV28	TRBJ2-1	CASSAPGLAGAEVYNEQFF
TRBV28	TRBJ1-2	CASSLYLSQSDGYTF
TRBV19	TRBJ2-1	CASSIQGRRYNEQFF
TRBV2	TRBJ2-1	CASSERGTGGGNEQFF
TRBV20-1	TRBJ1-1	CSATDRNTEAFF
TRBV20-1	TRBJ2-7	CSARLYYEQYF
TRBV6-1	TRBJ2-7	CASSEAQGGEQYF
TRBV7-6	TRBJ2-7	CASSFSGGGGYEQYF
TRBV14	TRBJ2-7	CASSQEWSFTGKSYEQYF
TRBV25-1	TRBJ2-1	CASVGGHNEQFF
TRBV7-9	TRBJ2-7	CATSESAPYEQYF
TRBV12-3/TRBV12-4	TRBJ2-1	CASSSGRGVYNEQFF
TRBV10-3	TRBJ2-2	CATSTGDRANTGELFF
TRBV12-3/TRBV12-4	TRBJ2-1	CASRSRQGDRVDNEQFF
TRBV7-9	TRBJ2-7	CASKGTSAYEQYF
TRBV20-1	TRBJ1-3	CSAGEIVDPALGNTIYF
TRBV29-1	TRBJ2-7	CSVVGWGTPYEQYF
TRBV28	TRBJ2-7	CASSLQGTSSSYEQYF
TRBV29-1	TRBJ2-7	CSVVTGDSYEQYF
TRBV7-8	TRBJ2-1	CASSSIHTSLVSYEQFF
TRBV28	TRBJ2-7	CASSIRGGSYEQYF
TRBV15	TRBJ2-6	CATSRDRDGLVSVLTF
TRBV29-1	TRBJ2-3	CSVKPYDSSGSLADTQYF
TRBV28	TRBJ2-5	CASSLLDSQETQYF
TRBV7-2	TRBJ2-7	CASSFPVGPGHEQYF
TRBV6-2/TRBV6-3	TRBJ2-1	CATSDRLSYNEQFF
TRBV4-1	TRBJ2-4	CASSQLISGVDKNIQYF
TRBV3-1	TRBJ2-5	CASSQGRGTQETQYF
TRBV9	TRBJ2-3	CASSSRGTDTQYF
TRBV3-1	TRBJ2-1	CASSQGLYNEQFF
TRBV4-2	TRBJ2-7	CASRLDPGGVYEQYF
TRBV3-1	TRBJ2-4	CASSPVPLGGRLAGESKNIQYF